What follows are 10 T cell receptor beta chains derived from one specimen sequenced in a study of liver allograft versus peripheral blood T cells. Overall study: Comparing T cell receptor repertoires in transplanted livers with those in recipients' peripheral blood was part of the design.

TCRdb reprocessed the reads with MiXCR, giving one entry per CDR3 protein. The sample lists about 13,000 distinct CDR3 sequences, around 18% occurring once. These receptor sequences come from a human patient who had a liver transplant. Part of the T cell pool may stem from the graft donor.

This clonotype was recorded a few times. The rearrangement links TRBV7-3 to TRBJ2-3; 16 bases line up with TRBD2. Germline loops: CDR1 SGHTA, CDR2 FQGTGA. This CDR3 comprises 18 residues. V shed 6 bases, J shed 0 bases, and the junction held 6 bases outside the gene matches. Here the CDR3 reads CASRPGTSGGASTDTQYF. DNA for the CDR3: TGTGCCAGCAGACCCGGGACTAGCGGGGGGGCTAGCACAGATACGCAGTATTTT.

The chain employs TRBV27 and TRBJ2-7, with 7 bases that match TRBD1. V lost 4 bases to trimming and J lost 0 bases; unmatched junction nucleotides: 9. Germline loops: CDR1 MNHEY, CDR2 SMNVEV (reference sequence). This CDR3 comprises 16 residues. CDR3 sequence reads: CASSWGTAWPSYEQYF. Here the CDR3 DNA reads TGTGCCAGCAGTTGGGGGACAGCCTGGCCCTCCTACGAGCAGTACTTC.

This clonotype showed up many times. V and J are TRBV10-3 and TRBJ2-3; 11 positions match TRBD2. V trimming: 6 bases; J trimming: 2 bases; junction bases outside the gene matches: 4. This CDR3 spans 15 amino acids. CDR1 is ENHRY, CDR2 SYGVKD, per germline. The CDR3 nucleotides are TGTGCCATCAGCTGGACTAGCGGGTTCACAGATACGCAGTATTTT. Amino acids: CAISWTSGFTDTQYF.

The CDR3 DNA reads as TGTGCCAGCCGACCTTATGACAGGGGATCATCTGAAGCTTTCTTT. This encodes CASRPYDRGSSEAFF. V gene TRBV7-2 combines with J gene TRBJ1-1, with 8 bases lining up with TRBD1. The CDR3 consists of 15 residues. Germline assignment: CDR1 SGHTA and CDR2 FQGNSA. V was clipped by 8 bases and J by 6 bases; unmatched bases: 14.

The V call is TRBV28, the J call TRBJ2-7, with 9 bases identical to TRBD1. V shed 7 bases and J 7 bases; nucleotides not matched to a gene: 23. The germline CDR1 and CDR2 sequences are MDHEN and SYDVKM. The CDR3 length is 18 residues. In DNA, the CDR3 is TGTGCCAGCACCTCAACAGGGGGCAGCCCGTACCTGGATGGAGAGCAGTACTTC. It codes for CASTSTGGSPYLDGEQYF.

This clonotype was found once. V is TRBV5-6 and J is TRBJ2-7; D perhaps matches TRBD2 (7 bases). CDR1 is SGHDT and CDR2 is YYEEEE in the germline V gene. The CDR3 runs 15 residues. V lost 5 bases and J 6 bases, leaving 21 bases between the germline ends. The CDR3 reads CASSLSLAGEGEQYF. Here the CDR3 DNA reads TGTGCCAGCAGTTTGTCCCTGGCAGGGGAGGGCGAGCAGTACTTC.

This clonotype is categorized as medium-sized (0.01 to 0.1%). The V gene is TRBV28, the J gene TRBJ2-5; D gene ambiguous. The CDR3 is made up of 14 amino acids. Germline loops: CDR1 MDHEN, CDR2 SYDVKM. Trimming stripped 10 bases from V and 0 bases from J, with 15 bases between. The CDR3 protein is CAMSGNPHQETQYF. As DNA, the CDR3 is TGTGCCATGAGTGGGAACCCGCACCAAGAGACCCAGTACTTC.

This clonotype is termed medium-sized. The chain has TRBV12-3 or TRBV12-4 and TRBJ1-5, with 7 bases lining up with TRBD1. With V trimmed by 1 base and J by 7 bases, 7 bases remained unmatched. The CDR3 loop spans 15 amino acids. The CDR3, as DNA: TGTGCCAGCAGTTTAGAACAGGGGACGGGCCAGCCCCAGCATTTT. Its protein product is CASSLEQGTGQPQHF.

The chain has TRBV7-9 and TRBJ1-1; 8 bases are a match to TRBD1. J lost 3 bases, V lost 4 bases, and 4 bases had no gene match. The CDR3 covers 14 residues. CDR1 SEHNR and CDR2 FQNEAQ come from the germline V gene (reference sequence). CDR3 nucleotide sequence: TGTGCCAGCAGCTCCAGGGGGCGCGACACTGAAGCTTTCTTT. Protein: CASSSRGRDTEAFF.

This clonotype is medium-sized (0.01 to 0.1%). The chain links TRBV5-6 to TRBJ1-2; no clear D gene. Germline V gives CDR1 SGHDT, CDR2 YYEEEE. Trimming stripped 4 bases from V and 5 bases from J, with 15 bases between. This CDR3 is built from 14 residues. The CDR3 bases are TGTGCCAGCAGCCCACCGGAAAAGGGTTATGGCTACACCTTC. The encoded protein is CASSPPEKGYGYTF.